This TCR beta chain was retrieved from a study of vaccination effects on CD4 cells after COVID-19. Study details: Relative to the second dose, post-vaccine samples were obtained a median of 72 days later. Findings of the study overall: Clones that were induced by infection or by vaccine showed marked contraction late after vaccination.

Before sequencing took place, the ViraFEST assay used viral peptide pools to expand antigen-specific CD4+ T cells. The authors isolated CD4+ T cells after around 9 days of culture. Each participant was given two doses of one vaccine (BNT162b2 or mRNA-1273). After around 2 million PBMC were placed in each well, they were cultured with approximately 9.4 IU/ml IL-2 and approximately 10 ug/ml peptides. The authors replaced half the medium with IL-2 medium on days 3 and 7. With V trimmed by 1 base and J by 7 bases, 9 bases remained unmatched. Per germline, CDR1 SGDLS and CDR2 YYNGEE. The CDR3 length is 15 residues. The table came from immunoSEQ multiplex PCR; TCRdb's copy has only in-frame clones and leaves some out. The sample carries 25,000 to 35,000 clones, around four fifths recorded once. Points on this clone: What it binds is unknown.

This receptor was obtained from a human donor who received a COVID-19 vaccine. Some clones in this sample may be carry-over from other donors' samples. V gene TRBV9 combines with J gene TRBJ2-3; 7 bases align to TRBD2. The sequenced sample was CD4+ T cells from PBMCs cultured with HCoV-NL63 spike peptides, obtained after COVID-19 vaccination. CDR3: CASSVSSGNAHTQYF. DNA for the CDR3: TGTGCCAGCAGCGTATCTAGCGGAAATGCCCATACGCAGTATTTT.